Each of the 5 T cell receptor beta chains below was sequenced from the same sample in a study of blood T cell repertoires in COVID-19. Using immunoSEQ multiplex PCR, the repertoire was profiled, and TCRdb retains in-frame clones only, with some absent. This table has 170,000 or so clones, just under 90% appearing once. Sequenced material: peripheral blood. These TCRs come from a woman in her 70s with COVID-19, enrolled during active disease.

This clone was picked up one time. This chain uses TRBV3-1 (or the pseudogene TRBV3-2) with TRBJ2-7; 8 positions match TRBD1. Trimming cost V 1 base and J 4 bases; bases outside gene matches: 6. CDR1 is LGHDT, CDR2 YNNKEL, per germline (reference sequence). This CDR3 contains 15 residues. The CDR3 is CASSQAPRGLYEQYF. The CDR3 region has the DNA TGTGCCAGCAGCCAAGCACCCAGGGGGCTTTACGAGCAGTACTTC.

V gene TRBV5-1 combines with J gene TRBJ2-3; TRBD2 is a possible D gene (6 bases). The CDR3 length is 15 residues. V lost 2 bases to trimming and J lost 4 bases, with 14 bases between them. CDR1 is SGHRS, CDR2 YFSETQ, per germline. The DNA for the CDR3 is TGCGCCAGCAGCTTCGACGGGAGCGGTTCAGATACGCAGTATTTT. Protein product: CASSFDGSGSDTQYF.

The J gene is TRBJ1-2, the V gene TRBV6-5, with a tentative D call TRBD1 (6 bases). Germline V gene lookup returns CDR1 MNHEY and CDR2 SVGAGI. There are 14 residues in the CDR3. V lost 5 bases and J lost 2, with 12 bases in between. The DNA for the CDR3 is TGTGCCAGCAGTACACGGACAGTCAACTATGGCTACACCTTC. The encoded protein is CASSTRTVNYGYTF.

The chain couples TRBV7-2 to TRBJ2-5; no firm D call. Germline CDR1 reads SGHTA; CDR2 reads FQGNSA. The V gene lost 4 bases and the J gene lost 2 bases, with 14 bases spanning the gap. CDR3 length: 15 residues. CDR3 sequence: CASSSLGNGQETQYF. Here the CDR3 DNA reads TGTGCCAGCAGCTCCCTAGGAAACGGACAAGAGACCCAGTACTTC.

This chain uses TRBV30 with TRBJ1-6, with 9 positions matching TRBD1. There are 13 residues in the CDR3. Unmatched junction bases numbered 3, after V lost 4 bases and J lost 8 bases. CDR1 and CDR2 (germline): GTSNPN, SVGIG (reference sequence). The CDR3 loop is CAWNRDRDSPLHF. The CDR3 nucleotides read TGTGCCTGGAACCGGGACAGGGATTCACCCCTCCACTTT.